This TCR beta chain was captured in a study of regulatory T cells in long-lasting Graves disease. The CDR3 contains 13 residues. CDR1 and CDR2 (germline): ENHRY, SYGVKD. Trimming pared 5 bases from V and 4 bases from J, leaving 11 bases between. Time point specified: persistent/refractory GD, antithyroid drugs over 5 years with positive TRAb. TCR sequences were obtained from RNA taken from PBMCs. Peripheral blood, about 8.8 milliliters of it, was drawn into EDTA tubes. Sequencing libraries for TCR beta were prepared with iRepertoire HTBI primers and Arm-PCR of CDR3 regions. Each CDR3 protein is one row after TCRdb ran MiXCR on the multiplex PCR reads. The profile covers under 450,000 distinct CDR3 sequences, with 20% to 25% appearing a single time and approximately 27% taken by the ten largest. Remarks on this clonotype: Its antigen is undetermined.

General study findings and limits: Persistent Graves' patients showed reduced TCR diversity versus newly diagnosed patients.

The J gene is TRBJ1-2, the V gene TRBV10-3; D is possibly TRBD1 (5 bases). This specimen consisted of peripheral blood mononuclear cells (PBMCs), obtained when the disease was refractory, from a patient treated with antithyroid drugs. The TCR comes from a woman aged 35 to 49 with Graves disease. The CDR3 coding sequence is TGTGCCATCAGTCACGAAGGGACCTATGGCTACACCTTC. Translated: CAISHEGTYGYTF.